Following are 27 T cell receptor beta chains from one sample sequenced in a study of breast tumors, draining lymph nodes, adjacent tissues. Axillary draining lymph nodes of breast cancer patients supplied the node samples. MiXCR was run by TCRdb on the multiplex PCR reads, yielding one entry per CDR3 protein. Here the sample spans 290,000 or so distinct CDR3 sequences, around 30% being singletons. The sequencing input was axillary lymph node tissue. The origin of the receptors is a female donor with breast cancer. Some clones in this sample may be carry-over from other donors' samples.

A remark on this clonotype: A single base separates this from a much larger clone, so it may be a read error. V is TRBV4-1 and J is TRBJ2-2, with D tentatively TRBD2 (5 bases). The CDR3 is 17 residues long. The ends were cut back, 0 bases at V and 4 bases at J, with 15 bases in the middle. Looked up from germline, CDR1 is MGHRA and CDR2 is YSYEKL. CDR3 amino acids: CASSQDRGSASTGELFF. CDR3 nucleotide sequence: TGCGCCAGCAGCCAAGATCGCGGTAGCGCGAGCACCGGGGAGCTGTTTTTT.

This chain joins TRBV18 and TRBJ2-2; D call uncertain. V lost 0 bases and J 0 bases, leaving 8 bases between the germline ends. This CDR3 spans 16 amino acids. The V gene's germline CDR1 is KGHSH and CDR2 LQKENI. The CDR3 loop reads CASSPPTIANTGELFF. The DNA for the CDR3 is TGTGCCAGCTCACCACCGACGATCGCGAACACCGGGGAGCTGTTTTTT.

At least ten counts were recorded for this clonotype. The genes are TRBV14 and TRBJ2-7, with 7 bases lining up with TRBD1. Germline V gene data show CDR1 as SGHDN and CDR2 as FVKESK. Trimming took 4 bases from V and 0 from J; bases not matched to a gene: 0. This CDR3 has 13 residues. In nucleotides, the CDR3 is TGTGCCAGCAGCCGGGACAGCTCCTACGAGCAGTACTTC. Amino acid sequence: CASSRDSSYEQYF.

This clonotype was counted many times. The V and J genes are TRBV19 and TRBJ2-2; D gene uncertain. Germline lookup yields CDR1 LNHDA and CDR2 SQIVND (reference sequence). The CDR3 is 13 residues long. The V end lost 3 bases, the J end lost 2 bases, and 4 bases lay between the germline ends. The CDR3 protein is CASSIINTGELFF. The CDR3 DNA sequence: TGTGCCAGTAGTATCATAAACACCGGGGAGCTGTTTTTT.

This clonotype was seen many times. This chain uses TRBV7-9 with TRBJ2-5; TRBD1 aligns across 10 bases. Trimming cost V 3 bases and J 5 bases; bases outside gene matches: 6. Germline CDR1 and CDR2: SEHNR and FQNEAQ (reference sequence). The CDR3 is made up of 15 amino acids. In DNA, the CDR3 is TGTGCCAGCAGCTTGGACAGGGGGATTTGGGAGACCCAGTACTTC. Translation: CASSLDRGIWETQYF.

This clonotype was detected many times. The chain uses TRBV13 and TRBJ2-1; unclear D gene. The germline V and J ends were trimmed by 1 base and 3 bases, with 7 bases remaining between them. The CDR3 runs to 14 residues. Looked up from germline, CDR1 is PRHDT and CDR2 is FYEKMQ (reference sequence). The CDR3, as DNA: TGTGCCAGCAGCTTAGTTTTAGTCTACAATGAGCAGTTCTTC. This encodes CASSLVLVYNEQFF.

This clonotype has ten or more counts. The chain employs TRBV7-9 and TRBJ2-1, with 13 positions matching TRBD2. From germline, CDR1 is SEHNR and CDR2 FQNEAQ (reference sequence). The CDR3 is 17 amino acids. Losses at the gene ends were 1 base for V and 12 bases for J; bases not matched to a gene: 12. The CDR3 region is CASSLGLAGGPTPGQFF. In nucleotides, the CDR3 is TGTGCCAGCAGCTTAGGACTAGCGGGAGGTCCAACCCCTGGGCAGTTCTTC. Filled out from reference TRBV7-9 and TRBJ2-1, the complete variable domain reads DTGVSQNPRHKITKRGQNVTFRCDPISEHNRLYWYRQTLGQGPEFLTYFQNEAQLEKSRLLSDRFSAERPKGSFSTLEIQRTEQGDSAMYLCASSLGLAGGPTPGQFFGPGTRLTVL.

This CDR3 reads CASQRTNTGDPSEKLFF. DNA for the CDR3: TGTGCCAGCCAAAGAACGAACACCGGGGATCCTAGTGAAAAACTGTTTTTT. This sequence joins TRBV2 and TRBJ1-4; no clear D. V was cut by 8 bases and J by 7 bases, with 26 bases left in between. Germline values: CDR1 SNHLY, CDR2 FYNNEI. This CDR3 has 17 residues.

This clonotype was recorded many times. CDR3 sequence (DNA): TGCAGTGCTAGGGAGTCTCTGGCTGGAAACACCATATATTTT. It codes for CSARESLAGNTIYF. The chain joins TRBV20-1 to TRBJ1-3; D ambiguous. The CDR3 is 14 amino acids. The germline gives CDR1 DFQATT, CDR2 SNEGSKA (reference sequence). V lost 3 bases, J lost 2 bases, and 11 bases lay in between.

The rearrangement uses TRBV3-1 and TRBJ1-2, with D perhaps matching TRBD1 (5 bases). This CDR3 has 14 amino acids. The germline V gene encodes CDR1 LGHDT and CDR2 YNNKEL (reference sequence). V lost 0 bases to trimming and J lost 4 bases, with 9 bases between them. The CDR3, as DNA: TGTGCCAGCAGCCAAGATCTGGGACGCTATGGCTACACCTTC. It is translated as CASSQDLGRYGYTF.

This clonotype was seen many times. The chain links TRBV2 to TRBJ2-5; perhaps TRBD2 as D (5 bases). Germline values: CDR1 SNHLY, CDR2 FYNNEI. V was cut by 4 bases and J by 5 bases, with 17 bases left in between. The CDR3 covers 15 residues. The CDR3 sequence is CASSVGEWPWETQYF. The CDR3 nucleotides are TGTGCCAGCAGTGTTGGGGAGTGGCCCTGGGAGACCCAGTACTTC.

The chain joins TRBV9 to TRBJ2-5, with D possibly TRBD1 on 5 matching bases. V was pared by 5 bases and J by 2 bases, with 19 bases between. Per the germline V gene, CDR1 is SGDLS and CDR2 is YYNGEE. The CDR3 length is 16 residues. This chain's CDR3 is CASREGVSPTQETQYF. CDR3 sequence (DNA): TGTGCCAGCAGAGAAGGGGTGTCCCCCACACAAGAGACCCAGTACTTC.

Many counts were recorded for this clonotype. The genes are TRBV14 and TRBJ1-2; no definite D call. This CDR3 region has 13 residues. Between the trimmed V and J ends, which lost 4 bases and 2 bases, there was a span of 8 bases. Germline V gene sequence: CDR1 SGHDN, CDR2 FVKESK. This CDR3 reads CASSPTQNYGYTF. DNA of the CDR3: TGTGCCAGCAGCCCGACACAAAACTATGGCTACACCTTC.

This clonotype occurred many times. The genes are TRBV6-6 and TRBJ2-7; D might be TRBD1 or TRBD2, each matching 5 bases. V was trimmed by 4 bases and J by 4 bases, leaving 20 bases between them. Looked up from germline, CDR1 is MNHNY and CDR2 is SVGAGI (reference sequence). This CDR3 spans 16 amino acids. This CDR3 is CASSSYTGTVSYEQYF. The CDR3 DNA reads TGTGCCAGCAGTTCCTACACCGGGACGGTTTCTTACGAGCAGTACTTC.

This clonotype was observed many times. The chain couples TRBV7-6 to TRBJ2-3, with D possibly being TRBD2 (6 bases). The CDR3 is 15 amino acids. The V gene lost 8 bases and the J gene lost 0 bases, with 15 bases spanning the gap. CDR1 and CDR2 from the germline V gene are SGHVS and FNYEAQ. The CDR3 nucleotides read TGTGCCAGCGGGCCATCGGGACTCAGCACAGATACGCAGTATTTT. Protein: CASGPSGLSTDTQYF.

Comments on this clonotype: Given a much more abundant clone one base away, this may be a read error. The CDR3 region has the DNA TGCAGTGCCCCGGTCGGTGCGGGGGGTTCACCCCTCCACTTT. Protein: CSAPVGAGGSPLHF. The chain employs TRBV20-1 and TRBJ1-6; maybe TRBD1 (5 bases). V lost 6 bases and J 9 bases, leaving 18 bases between the germline ends. This CDR3 comprises 14 residues. The V gene's germline CDR1 is DFQATT and CDR2 SNEGSKA (reference sequence).

In its sample, this clonotype was seen a few times. At one end, the junction sequence differs from germline, possibly due to a read error. This chain links TRBV5-1 with TRBJ2-5; 8 nucleotides match TRBD1. This CDR3 comprises 14 residues. Germline CDR1 is SGHRS and CDR2 is YFSETQ. CDR3 sequence: CASSLRTGQDTQYF. The CDR3 nucleotides read TGCGCCAGCAGCTTGAGGACAGGGCAAGACACCCAGTACTTC.

Many counts were recorded for this clonotype. The V call is TRBV5-1, the J call TRBJ2-3; D tentatively fits TRBD1 or TRBD2 (5 bases each). V lost 0 bases to trimming and J lost 6 bases, with 14 bases between them. This CDR3 comprises 15 residues. Germline V gene sequence: CDR1 SGHRS, CDR2 YFSETQ. CDR3 bases: TGCGCCAGCAGCTTGGATTCCGGGGCAGGGGATACGCAGTATTTT. Amino acid sequence: CASSLDSGAGDTQYF.

This clonotype was found many times. The chain uses TRBV7-2 and TRBJ2-1; D is unresolved. Germline V gene sequence: CDR1 SGHTA, CDR2 FQGNSA. The CDR3 covers 15 residues. V was clipped by 4 bases and J by 6 bases, with 16 bases between them. CDR3 sequence (DNA): TGTGCCAGCAGCTCCCCCATAGGACGTCGCAATGAGCAGTTCTTC. It translates to CASSSPIGRRNEQFF.

Points on this clonotype: Given a much more abundant clone one base away, this may be a read error. This rearrangement joins TRBV6-1 to TRBJ2-7; D may correspond to TRBD1 or TRBD2 (5 bases each). The V end lost 5 bases, the J end lost 4 bases, and 15 bases lay between the germline ends. The CDR3 covers 14 residues. Germline lookup yields CDR1 MNHNS and CDR2 SASEGT. CDR3 region: CASSSQGEGYEQYF. Here the CDR3 DNA reads TGTGCCAGCAGTAGTCAGGGTGAGGGGTACGAGCAGTACTTC.

There are many counts of this clonotype. The rearrangement links TRBV25-1 to TRBJ1-3; D uncertain. Germline V gene lookup returns CDR1 MGHDK and CDR2 SYGVNS. The CDR3 extends over 13 amino acids. V gave up 4 bases and J gave up 0 bases, with 4 bases separating them. The DNA of the CDR3 is TGTGCCAGCAGTGTGCCCTCTGGAAACACCATATATTTT. Translating it yields CASSVPSGNTIYF.

The chain employs TRBV4-2 and TRBJ1-1, with D hard to call. The germline V gene has CDR1 LGHNA and CDR2 YNFKEQ. This CDR3 contains 15 residues. Between the trimmed V and J ends, which lost 1 base and 1 base, there was a span of 10 bases. CDR3 region: CASSQARSQNTEAFF. CDR3 nucleotide sequence: TGTGCCAGCAGCCAAGCCCGATCTCAGAACACTGAAGCTTTCTTT.

A word on this clonotype: Likely a read error: the CDR3 ends without its conserved phenylalanine or tryptophan. The V call is TRBV7-2, the J call TRBJ2-1; D unresolved. Trimming cost V 8 bases and J 4 bases, with 15 bases left between them. CDR1 SGHTA and CDR2 FQGNSA come from the germline V gene. The CDR3 sequence is 14 residues long. This CDR3 reads CASGQSLGYNEQFL. The CDR3 nucleotides are TGTGCCAGCGGCCAATCCTTAGGATACAATGAGCAGTTCCTC.

This chain joins TRBV6-1 and TRBJ2-7; TRBD2 matches at 13 bases. From germline, CDR1 is MNHNS and CDR2 SASEGT. V dropped 10 bases and J dropped 3; count of bases not matched to a gene: 6. The CDR3 has 14 residues. CDR3 loop: CAIKLAGGIYEQYF. In DNA form, the CDR3 reads TGTGCCATAAAACTAGCGGGAGGGATCTACGAGCAGTACTTC.

This clonotype was recorded many times. The chain joins TRBV12-5 to TRBJ2-7; weak D call: TRBD2 (6 bases). In germline, CDR1 is LGHNT, CDR2 FRNRAP. The V and J ends lost 0 bases and 7 bases respectively, with 7 bases between them. The CDR3 has 12 residues. The CDR3 sequence: CASGLVGGEQYF. DNA for the CDR3: TGTGCTAGTGGTTTGGTGGGGGGAGAGCAGTACTTC.

This clonotype was observed a handful of times. This chain joins TRBV28 and TRBJ2-1; D unresolved. Germline CDR1 and CDR2: MDHEN and SYDVKM. V was cut by 7 bases and J by 2 bases, with 21 bases left in between. The CDR3 consists of 17 residues. CDR3 bases: TGTGCCAGCAAACTCCCCGGGCGCAGTACTACCTACAATGAGCAGTTCTTC. Its protein is CASKLPGRSTTYNEQFF.

This chain uses TRBV6-5 with TRBJ1-6; D call uncertain. Germline V CDR1 and CDR2: MNHEY, SVGAGI. V was shortened by 7 bases and J by 0 bases, with 7 bases between the two germline ends. There are 14 residues in the CDR3. The CDR3 protein is CASMRYSYNSPLHF. For the CDR3, the DNA is TGTGCCAGCATGCGGTACTCCTATAATTCACCCCTCCACTTT.